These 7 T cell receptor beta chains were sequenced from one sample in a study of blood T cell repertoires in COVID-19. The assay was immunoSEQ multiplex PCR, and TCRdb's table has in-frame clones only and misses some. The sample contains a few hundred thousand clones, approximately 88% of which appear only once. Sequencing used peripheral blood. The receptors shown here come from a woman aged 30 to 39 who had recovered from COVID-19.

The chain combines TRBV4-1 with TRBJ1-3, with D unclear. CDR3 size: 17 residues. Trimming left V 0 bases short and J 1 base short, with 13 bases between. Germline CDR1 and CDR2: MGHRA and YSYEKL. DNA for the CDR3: TGCGCCAGCAGCCAAGATCCCGACAATCGATCTGGAAACACCATATATTTT. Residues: CASSQDPDNRSGNTIYF.

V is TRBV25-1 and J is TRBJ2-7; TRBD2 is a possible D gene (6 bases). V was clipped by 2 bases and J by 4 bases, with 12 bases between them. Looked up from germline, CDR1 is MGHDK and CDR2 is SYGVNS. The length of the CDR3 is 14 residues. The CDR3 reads CASSEVGLGYEQYF. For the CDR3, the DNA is TGTGCCAGCAGTGAAGTGGGACTTGGGTACGAGCAGTACTTC.

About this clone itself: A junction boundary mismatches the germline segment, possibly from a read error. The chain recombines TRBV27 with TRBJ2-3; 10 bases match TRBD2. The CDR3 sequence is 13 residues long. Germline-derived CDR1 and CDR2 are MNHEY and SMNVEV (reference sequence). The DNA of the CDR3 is TGTGCCAGCAGTCACCCTCAGCGGGGGGGCCTAAATTTT. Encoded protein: CASSHPQRGGLNF.

The DNA of the CDR3 is TGTGCCAGCAGGTGGACTAGCGGAAATGAGCAGTTCTTC. Encoded protein: CASRWTSGNEQFF. The chain recombines TRBV27 with TRBJ2-1; 10 nucleotides align to TRBD2. This CDR3 comprises 13 residues. V was clipped by 6 bases and J by 7 bases; unmatched bases: 3. Per the germline V gene, CDR1 is MNHEY and CDR2 is SMNVEV (reference sequence).

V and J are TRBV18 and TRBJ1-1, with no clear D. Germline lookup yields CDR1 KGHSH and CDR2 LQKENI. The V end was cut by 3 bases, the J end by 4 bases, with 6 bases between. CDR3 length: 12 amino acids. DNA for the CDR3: TGTGCCAGCTCACCGGCCCTCACTGAAGCTTTCTTT. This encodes CASSPALTEAFF.

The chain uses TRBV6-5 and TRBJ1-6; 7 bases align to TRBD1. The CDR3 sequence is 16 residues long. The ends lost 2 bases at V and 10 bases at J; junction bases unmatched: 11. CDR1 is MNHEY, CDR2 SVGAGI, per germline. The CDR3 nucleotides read TGTGCCAGCAGTTACCAACTCGGACAGGCTAACTCACCCCTCCACTTT. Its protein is CASSYQLGQANSPLHF.

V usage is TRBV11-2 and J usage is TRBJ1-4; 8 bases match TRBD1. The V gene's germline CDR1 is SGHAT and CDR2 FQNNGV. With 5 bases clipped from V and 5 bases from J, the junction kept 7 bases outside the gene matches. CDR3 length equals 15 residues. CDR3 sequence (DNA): TGTGCCAGCAGCACCGGACAGGGAAGAAATGAAAAACTGTTTTTT. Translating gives CASSTGQGRNEKLFF.